The 19 T cell receptor beta chains below were found in one sample sequenced in a study of blood T cell repertoires in COVID-19 (TCRdb year 2020). Libraries were prepared through the immunoSEQ multiplex PCR assay. As stored in TCRdb, this immuneACCESS dataset retains in-frame rearrangements with V and J assigned. A fraction of the clones does not appear; measured against another copy, unresolved V genes explain less than half of the discrepancy, and the remainder lacks a known reason. This sample lists 400,000 or so clones; over 75% were detected once. Together, the top ten hold 0.9% to 1.2% of the sample. Material: PBMCs or T cells enriched from blood (not recorded which). The receptor source for this set is a man aged 25 to 45 who had recovered from COVID-19.

The rearrangement joins TRBV28 to TRBJ1-2; 7 positions agree with TRBD1. Trimming at V came to 3 bases and at J to 6 bases, leaving 16 bases not matched to a gene. Germline CDR1 is MDHEN and CDR2 is SYDVKM. The CDR3 has 17 residues. For the CDR3, the DNA is TGTGCCAGCAGTTTTCGGACCGGGACAGCGGCAATCCATGGCTACACCTTC. Translation: CASSFRTGTAAIHGYTF.

This sequence joins TRBV4-1 and TRBJ1-1, with D possibly TRBD1 on 6 matching bases. V dropped 2 bases and J dropped 5 bases, with 12 bases sitting between them. Looked up from germline, CDR1 is MGHRA and CDR2 is YSYEKL. CDR3 length: 14 amino acids. The CDR3 spells CASSQNRVGTEAFF. The CDR3 DNA follows: TGCGCCAGCAGCCAAAACAGGGTTGGGACTGAAGCTTTCTTT.

The chain uses TRBV4-1 and TRBJ1-4; D gene uncertain. The germline CDR1 and CDR2 sequences are MGHRA and YSYEKL. This CDR3 has 16 residues. The V gene lost 1 base and the J gene lost 8 bases, with 17 bases spanning the gap. The CDR3 is CASSQVATGGGEKLFF. CDR3 coding DNA: TGCGCCAGCAGCCAAGTAGCGACGGGCGGAGGAGAAAAACTGTTTTTT.

The rearrangement joins TRBV12-5 to TRBJ2-2; D is perhaps TRBD2 (5 bases). Per the germline V gene, CDR1 is LGHNT and CDR2 is FRNRAP. This CDR3 region has 18 residues. Trimming cost V 0 bases and J 0 bases, with 14 bases left between them. CDR3 loop: CASGLVDRGKANTGELFF. The CDR3 DNA follows: TGTGCTAGTGGTTTGGTAGATCGGGGAAAGGCGAACACCGGGGAGCTGTTTTTT.

The chain couples TRBV25-1 to TRBJ2-7, with TRBD1 identical over 7 bases. The CDR3 covers 16 residues. With 1 base clipped from V and 2 bases from J, the junction kept 8 bases outside the gene matches. The germline CDR1 and CDR2 sequences are MGHDK and SYGVNS. CDR3 DNA sequence: TGTGCCAGCAGTGAATTCGCAGGGGGAGCAACCTACGAGCAGTACTTC. Residues: CASSEFAGGATYEQYF.

The gene calls are TRBV5-5 and TRBJ1-5; unclear D gene. Germline V gene data show CDR1 as SGHKS and CDR2 as YYEKEE (reference sequence). Trimming cost V 3 bases and J 1 base, with 11 bases left between them. The CDR3 runs 15 residues. The CDR3 nucleotides are TGTGCCAGCAGCTCCTATACGGGGAGCAATCAGCCCCAGCATTTT. It yields the protein CASSSYTGSNQPQHF.

This clone appeared a single time. The rearrangement joins TRBV5-1 to TRBJ2-7, with D possibly matching TRBD1 (6 bases). Germline V CDR1 and CDR2: SGHRS, YFSETQ. Trimming took off 4 bases at V and 0 bases at J, with 14 bases between the two ends. This CDR3 is 15 amino acids long. CDR3 protein: CASSPGGGSSYEQYF. The CDR3 region has the DNA TGCGCCAGCAGCCCGGGTGGGGGCAGCTCCTACGAGCAGTACTTC.

The V and J genes are TRBV19 and TRBJ2-2, with 8 bases lining up with TRBD1. This CDR3 spans 16 amino acids. After removal of 5 bases from V and 7 bases from J, the junction contained 12 bases not matched to a gene. CDR1 is LNHDA, CDR2 SQIVND, per germline (reference sequence). The CDR3 spells CASSPRTGSGIGELFF. The CDR3 bases are TGTGCCAGTAGTCCGCGGACAGGGAGTGGTATCGGGGAGCTGTTTTTT.

This rearrangement joins TRBV11-2 to TRBJ1-4; D unresolved. The ends were cut back, 1 base at V and 8 bases at J, with 5 bases in the middle. The germline V gene encodes CDR1 SGHAT and CDR2 FQNNGV. There are 12 residues in the CDR3. CDR3 protein: CASSLVSEKLFF. CDR3 sequence (DNA): TGTGCCAGCAGCTTAGTATCGGAAAAACTGTTTTTT.

The genes are TRBV7-9 and TRBJ2-2; D is perhaps TRBD2 (6 bases). The CDR3 loop spans 15 amino acids. V lost 1 base to trimming and J lost 8 bases, with 14 bases between them. CDR1 and CDR2 (germline): SEHNR, FQNEAQ (reference sequence). CDR3 DNA: TGTGCCAGCAGCTTAGAGACGGGGGTAGCAGGGGAGCTGTTTTTT. As protein: CASSLETGVAGELFF.

V and J are TRBV28 and TRBJ1-5, with unresolved D. The germline V and J ends were trimmed by 4 bases and 9 bases, with 13 bases remaining between them. Germline lookup yields CDR1 MDHEN and CDR2 SYDVKM. The CDR3 is 13 amino acids. The DNA of the CDR3 is TGTGCCAGCAGTTACCATTTGAGTCCGCCCCAGCATTTT. Encoded protein: CASSYHLSPPQHF.

This chain connects TRBV6-6 to TRBJ2-2, with 11 positions matching TRBD1. Germline values: CDR1 MNHNY, CDR2 SVGAGI (reference sequence). The CDR3 contains 14 residues. Unmatched junction bases numbered 4, after V lost 8 bases and J lost 5 bases. CDR3 in amino acids: CASHGQGATGELFF. CDR3 sequence (DNA): TGTGCCAGCCACGGACAGGGGGCAACCGGGGAGCTGTTTTTT.

The chain couples TRBV4-1 to TRBJ2-7, with D uncertain. Germline V gene sequence: CDR1 MGHRA, CDR2 YSYEKL. Trimming cost V 0 bases and J 5 bases, with 14 bases left between them. This CDR3 is 15 amino acids long. The CDR3 nucleotides are TGCGCCAGCAGCCAAGATACCAAGCGAAGGCACGAGCAGTACTTC. Protein sequence: CASSQDTKRRHEQYF.

CDR3 sequence: CASRPRGLLGGEQYF. CDR3 nucleotides: TGTGCCAGCAGGCCTCGAGGGCTCCTGGGGGGGGAGCAGTACTTC. The chain combines TRBV7-6 with TRBJ2-7; 7 bases are a match to TRBD2. After removal of 6 bases from V and 7 bases from J, the junction contained 15 bases not matched to a gene. The length of the CDR3 is 15 residues. Germline-derived CDR1 and CDR2 are SGHVS and FNYEAQ. The full variable domain, rest sourced from reference TRBV7-6 and TRBJ2-7, is GAGVSQSPRYKVTKRGQDVALRCDPISGHVSLYWYRQALGQGPEFLTYFNYEAQQDKSGLPNDRFSAERPEGSISTLTIQRTEQRDSAMYRCASRPRGLLGGEQYFGPGTRLTVT.

The chain has TRBV7-6 and TRBJ2-3; D not certain. This CDR3 region has 16 residues. Germline V gene data show CDR1 as SGHVS and CDR2 as FNYEAQ. The V end lost 1 base, the J end lost 1 base, and 12 bases lay between the germline ends. CDR3 DNA: TGTGCCAGCAGCTTAGGGAGTGGATGGGGCACAGATACGCAGTATTTT. It codes for CASSLGSGWGTDTQYF.

This chain links TRBV3-1 (or the pseudogene TRBV3-2) with TRBJ2-2, with unresolved D. V lost 7 bases and J lost 0, with 9 bases in between. CDR3 length: 14 amino acids. Germline CDR1 is LGHDT and CDR2 is YNNKEL (reference sequence). The CDR3 DNA is TGTGCCAGCAAGGCAGGCGCGAACACCGGGGAGCTGTTTTTT. Its protein is CASKAGANTGELFF.

DNA for the CDR3: TGTGCCAGCTCACCACCGGCGGGGGGGACTGAAGCTTTCTTT. It yields the protein CASSPPAGGTEAFF. The chain has TRBV18 and TRBJ1-1; D possibly corresponds to TRBD1 (5 bases). Germline loops: CDR1 KGHSH, CDR2 LQKENI. The V and J ends lost 0 bases and 5 bases respectively, with 10 bases between them. This CDR3 comprises 14 residues.

The rearrangement joins TRBV28 to TRBJ2-7, with D perhaps TRBD1 (6 bases). The CDR3 covers 16 residues. Germline V lookup: CDR1 MDHEN, CDR2 SYDVKM. Trimming removed 1 base at V and 7 bases at J, with 20 bases between. CDR3 sequence: CASSLYPGRGLGEQYF. CDR3 bases: TGTGCCAGCAGTTTATACCCGGGCAGGGGCCTGGGGGAGCAGTACTTC. Full variable domain (outside the CDR3, taken from reference TRBV28 and TRBJ2-7): DVKVTQSSRYLVKRTGEKVFLECVQDMDHENMFWYRQDPGLGLRLIYFSYDVKMKEKGDIPEGYSVSREKKERFSLILESASTNQTSMYLCASSLYPGRGLGEQYFGPGTRLTVT.

This chain links TRBV4-2 with TRBJ2-3; 8 nucleotides align to TRBD2. The trim removed 0 bases at V and 3 bases at J, leaving 2 bases unmatched. Germline CDR1 and CDR2: LGHNA and YNFKEQ. The CDR3 loop spans 15 amino acids. CDR3 amino acids: CASSQDREGTDTQYF. The DNA for the CDR3 is TGTGCCAGCAGCCAAGATCGGGAGGGTACAGATACGCAGTATTTT.